The sequence of this T cell receptor beta chain was determined in a study of cytomegalovirus exposure and HLA in healthy donors. On the study more broadly: It was reported in a later analysis that the same platform had been used for the 110 or so validation repertoires as for the 666 first-cohort repertoires. Study-level points and caveats: Three chains linked to CMV were shown in vitro to be specific for CMV antigens. Researchers catalogued roughly 150 TCR beta chains as cytomegalovirus-associated. There were some public TCRs occurring in many donors, but most TCR sequences were rare.

CDR1 SGDLS and CDR2 YYNGEE come from the germline V gene. The CDR3 is 17 residues long. The V end lost 2 bases, the J end lost 4 bases, and 21 bases lay between the germline ends. Profiled with immunoSEQ multiplex PCR; TCRdb holds only in-frame clones, not every one. This table has approximately 160,000 clones, about 90% appearing once. Details on this clone: Its antigen remains unidentified.

The chain employs TRBV9 and TRBJ1-2, with D perhaps TRBD1 (6 bases). The sample comprised PBMCs. The receptor was derived from a woman under 30 in good health and CMV-seropositive. The DNA of the CDR3 is TGTGCCAGCAGCGTCTCGGGGGGGCCACAGGGTGGCTATGGCTACACCTTC. It is translated as CASSVSGGPQGGYGYTF.